The 14 T cell receptor beta chains presented below share a single source sample, sequenced in a study of T cell responses to AZD1222 COVID-19 vaccine. Generated by immunoSEQ multiplex PCR, the TCRdb table keeps only in-frame clones and is missing some. The sample includes 100,000 or so clones, 88% of them seen just once. Specimen: peripheral blood, collected on day 0 of AZD1222 vaccination. The receptor set was obtained from an adult in good health.

The J gene is TRBJ1-1, the V gene TRBV2; D gene uncertain. V was cut by 7 bases and J by 1 base, with 13 bases left in between. The germline CDR1 and CDR2 sequences are SNHLY and FYNNEI. This CDR3 is built from 14 residues. Here the CDR3 reads CASTDRARNTEAFF. In nucleotides, the CDR3 is TGTGCCAGCACCGATCGGGCCAGGAACACTGAAGCTTTCTTT.

This rearrangement joins TRBV3-1 (or the pseudogene TRBV3-2) to TRBJ1-1; weak D call: TRBD1 (5 bases). V was trimmed by 3 bases and J by 1 base, leaving 12 bases between them. The CDR3 totals 15 residues. The germline gives CDR1 LGHDT, CDR2 YNNKEL (reference sequence). The CDR3 coding sequence is TGTGCCAGCAGCCAGTTCGACAGTCCGAACACTGAAGCTTTCTTT. It is translated as CASSQFDSPNTEAFF.

The V and J genes are TRBV29-1 and TRBJ2-1; D ambiguous. Germline V gene lookup returns CDR1 SQVTM and CDR2 ANQGSEA. V was shortened by 4 bases and J by 6 bases, with 4 bases between the two germline ends. The CDR3 runs to 10 residues. As DNA, the CDR3 is TGCAGCGTTGCGGGCAATGAGCAGTTCTTC. Translated, it gives CSVAGNEQFF.

This rearrangement joins TRBV28 to TRBJ2-5, with D perhaps matching TRBD1 (6 bases). The CDR3 runs 15 residues. Germline V CDR1 and CDR2: MDHEN, SYDVKM. The V end lost 5 bases, the J end lost 0 bases, and 13 bases lay between the germline ends. The CDR3 coding sequence is TGTGCCAGCAGTCCCTCGACAGGCCACCAAGAGACCCAGTACTTC. Translated, it gives CASSPSTGHQETQYF.

The chain has TRBV19 and TRBJ2-2, with D possibly matching TRBD2 (6 bases). Trimming cost V 5 bases and J 4 bases, with 11 bases left between them. There are 14 residues in the CDR3. Germline-derived CDR1 and CDR2 are LNHDA and SQIVND (reference sequence). In nucleotides, the CDR3 is TGTGCCAGTAGTTTTAGGGGAGGCACCGGGGAGCTGTTTTTT. Amino acids: CASSFRGGTGELFF. The full variable domain, completed using reference TRBV19 and TRBJ2-2, is DGGITQSPKYLFRKEGQNVTLSCEQNLNHDAMYWYRQDPGQGLRLIYYSQIVNDFQKGDIAEGYSVSREKKESFPLTVTSAQKNPTAFYLCASSFRGGTGELFFGEGSRLTVL.

V usage is TRBV19 and J usage is TRBJ1-1, with 9 positions matching TRBD1. With 4 bases clipped from V and 11 bases from J, the junction kept 8 bases outside the gene matches. The germline CDR1 and CDR2 sequences are LNHDA and SQIVND (reference sequence). The CDR3 runs to 13 residues. The CDR3 protein is CASSSRDRGLAFF. The CDR3, as DNA: TGTGCCAGTAGTAGCCGCGACAGGGGGTTGGCTTTCTTT.

V is TRBV6-5 and J is TRBJ2-7, with 14 positions matching TRBD2. In germline, CDR1 is MNHEY, CDR2 SVGAGI. This CDR3 comprises 15 residues. With 4 bases clipped from V and 7 bases from J, the junction kept 6 bases outside the gene matches. CDR3 DNA: TGTGCCAGCAGTTGGGGACTAGCGGGAGCGGGGGAGCAGTACTTC. This translates into CASSWGLAGAGEQYF.

This chain uses TRBV19 with TRBJ2-7, with D hard to call. CDR3 length: 12 amino acids. CDR1 is LNHDA, CDR2 SQIVND, per germline (reference sequence). Deletions cut 4 bases from V and 6 bases from J, with 10 bases between. The CDR3 coding sequence is TGTGCCAGTAGTAAGGCCCCCCCCGAGCAGTACTTC. Encoded protein: CASSKAPPEQYF.

This clone was detected only a few times. This chain links TRBV14 with TRBJ1-4; a weak D match, TRBD1 (5 bases). CDR3 length equals 15 residues. Trimming pared 4 bases from V and 3 bases from J, leaving 12 bases between. Looked up from germline, CDR1 is SGHDN and CDR2 is FVKESK. The DNA of the CDR3 is TGTGCCAGCAGCCCCCTAGGACAACCTAATGAAAAACTGTTTTTT. It translates to CASSPLGQPNEKLFF.

The genes are TRBV19 and TRBJ1-2; no clear D. Germline V gene sequence: CDR1 LNHDA, CDR2 SQIVND (reference sequence). The CDR3 length is 16 residues. The germline V and J ends were trimmed by 0 bases and 0 bases, with 11 bases remaining between them. The CDR3 DNA sequence: TGTGCCAGTAGTATAGATCGTACTGTCACTAACTATGGCTACACCTTC. As protein: CASSIDRTVTNYGYTF.

The rearrangement links TRBV7-9 to TRBJ1-5; D remains unclear. V lost 4 bases and J 3 bases, leaving 13 bases between the germline ends. Germline-derived CDR1 and CDR2 are SEHNR and FQNEAQ (reference sequence). The CDR3 is 15 residues long. CDR3 coding DNA: TGTGCCAGCAGCTCCACCGACGGACCCAATCAGCCCCAGCATTTT. Protein product: CASSSTDGPNQPQHF.

The chain has TRBV30 and TRBJ2-3; 8 bases are shared with TRBD2. This CDR3 region has 16 residues. The germline V gene has CDR1 GTSNPN and CDR2 SVGIG (reference sequence). With V trimmed by 0 bases and J by 1 base, 6 bases remained unmatched. The CDR3 sequence is CAWSVQLAVGTDTQYF. CDR3 bases: TGTGCCTGGAGTGTACAACTAGCGGTCGGCACAGATACGCAGTATTTT.

The chain employs TRBV12-3 or TRBV12-4 and TRBJ1-5; D is undetermined. Trimming cost V 2 bases and J 6 bases, with 5 bases left between them. The CDR3 has 12 amino acids. CDR3 loop: CASSLSPQPQHF. CDR3 sequence (DNA): TGTGCCAGCAGTTTAAGCCCTCAGCCCCAGCATTTT.

The chain combines TRBV5-4 with TRBJ2-1; the match to TRBD2 covers 11 bases. Losses at the gene ends were 1 base for V and 4 bases for J; bases not matched to a gene: 1. The CDR3 is 15 residues long. CDR1 and CDR2 (germline): SGHNT, YYREEE (reference sequence). CDR3 sequence reads: CASSLTSGGYNEQFF. DNA for the CDR3: TGTGCCAGCAGCTTGACTAGCGGGGGATACAATGAGCAGTTCTTC.